This TCR beta chain came from a study of shared clonotypes between healthy human individuals. This CDR3 contains 14 residues. J gave up 1 base and V 0 bases, and 1 base lay outside the gene matches. Germline V gene lookup returns CDR1 SGHRS and CDR2 YFSETQ. Clones were read by immunoSEQ multiplex PCR, and TCRdb kept only the in-frame ones, dropping some. The sample lists about 980,000 clones, less than 85% occurring once. On this clone: The same CDR3 arises from other DNA sequences in this sample as well.

Source material: memory CD4+ T cells sorted from blood. Subset in this sample: CD45RA-negative fraction. The rearrangement uses TRBV5-1 and TRBJ2-7; 7 bases match TRBD2. The source is a man between 18 and 35 years old in good health. The CDR3 spells CASSLEGGSYEQYF. CDR3 in DNA: TGCGCCAGCAGCTTGGAGGGAGGGTCCTACGAGCAGTACTTC.